A selection of T cell receptor beta chains follows, all from one sample in a study of Graves' ophthalmopathy and Graves' hyperthyroidism. TCRdb reanalysed the multiplex PCR reads using MiXCR and keeps one entry per CDR3 protein. The repertoire holds fewer than 650,000 distinct CDR3 sequences, with about 20% as singletons. Sequencing used peripheral blood. These receptors came from a woman aged 18-29 years with stable Graves' hyperthyroidism. Some clones in this sample may be carry-over from other donors' samples. Each CDR3 is given with its conserved first and last residue. D genes are given only for firm matches. Clone size is stated in some rows and not others, as once, few, many or a class when expanded.

CDR3 protein	CDR3 DNA	clone size	CDR3 length	D gene	V gene	J gene
CASSQDLLNSGNTIYF	TGTGCCAGCAGCCAAGATCTACTCAACTCTGGAAACACCATATATTTT	-	16	-	TRBV4-2	TRBJ1-3
CASIGTRTGSGELFF	TGTGCCAGCATAGGGACTAGGACGGGGAGCGGGGAGCTGTTTTTT	many	15	TRBD2	TRBV28	TRBJ2-2
CASSRNPGGTEAFF	TGCGCCAGCAGCCGTAATCCTGGGGGCACTGAAGCTTTCTTT	few	14	-	TRBV4-1	TRBJ1-1
CATGWGFTEAFF	TGTGCCACCGGGTGGGGGTTCACTGAAGCTTTCTTT	many	12	-	TRBV12-3/TRBV12-4	TRBJ1-1
CASSQIISGIPSYDQYF	TGCGCCAGCAGCCAAATCATTAGCGGGATTCCGAGCTACGATCAGTACTTC	-	17	TRBD2	TRBV4-1	TRBJ2-7
CASSLVTKETQYF	TGCGCCAGCAGCTTGGTGACAAAAGAGACCCAGTACTTC	once	13	-	TRBV5-1	TRBJ2-5
CASSFIWTSRGREENIQYF	TGTGCCAGCAGCTTCATATGGACTAGTCGGGGACGGGAGGAAAACATTCAGTACTTC	many	19	TRBD2	TRBV11-2	TRBJ2-4
CASSFLGTGSYYGYTF	TGTGCCAGCAGCTTCCTAGGGACAGGGTCATACTATGGCTACACCTTC	-	16	TRBD1	TRBV12-3/TRBV12-4	TRBJ1-2
CASSQEGRGGAGANVLTF	TGTGCCAGCAGCCAAGAAGGCAGGGGAGGAGCTGGGGCCAACGTCCTGACTTTC	-	18	-	TRBV4-2	TRBJ2-6
CASSAYGTGGYGQYF	TGTGCCAGCAGTGCCTACGGGACAGGGGGCTACGGGCAGTACTTC	-	15	TRBD1	TRBV6-1	TRBJ2-7
CASNRLATNSGNTIYF	TGTGCCAGCAACAGGTTGGCTACCAACTCTGGAAACACCATATATTTT	-	16	-	TRBV6-1	TRBJ1-3
CASSRARGLARSYEQYF	TGTGCCAGCAGTAGAGCCCGGGGACTAGCGAGGTCCTACGAGCAGTACTTC	-	17	TRBD2	TRBV27	TRBJ2-7
CASSLGASGQRAYEQYF	TGCGCCAGCAGCTTGGGGGCCTCCGGGCAGCGAGCCTACGAGCAGTACTTC	many	17	-	TRBV5-1	TRBJ2-7
CASSQDRRQGSNQPQHF	TGCGCCAGCAGCCAAGATAGGAGGCAGGGTAGCAATCAGCCCCAGCATTTT	few	17	-	TRBV4-1	TRBJ1-5
CASIPHNNQPQHF	TGTGCCAGCATCCCCCACAACAATCAGCCCCAGCATTTT	many	13	-	TRBV6-1	TRBJ1-5
CASSLGHLAKNIQYF	TGTGCCAGCAGCTTAGGACACTTAGCCAAAAACATTCAGTACTTC	many	15	-	TRBV11-2	TRBJ2-4
CASRASGGQETQYF	TGTGCCAGCAGAGCTAGCGGGGGACAAGAGACCCAGTACTTC	many	14	TRBD2	TRBV12-3/TRBV12-4	TRBJ2-5
CASSFSGGAPPTADTQYF	TGTGCCAGCAGCTTTAGCGGGGGGGCTCCCCCCACGGCAGATACGCAGTATTTT	few	18	TRBD2	TRBV7-2	TRBJ2-3
CASSIGRHQPQHF	TGTGCCAGTAGTATTGGGAGGCATCAGCCCCAGCATTTT	-	13	-	TRBV19	TRBJ1-5
CSASGSGSPLHF	TGCAGTGCTAGTGGGTCGGGTTCACCCCTCCACTTT	few	12	-	TRBV20-1	TRBJ1-6
CASTGSVGETQYF	TGTGCCAGCACTGGGAGTGTGGGAGAGACCCAGTACTTC	many	13	-	TRBV6-2/TRBV6-3	TRBJ2-5
CASTWSSGGTGELFF	TGTGCCAGCACCTGGAGTTCCGGGGGCACCGGGGAGCTGTTTTTT	-	15	-	TRBV12-3/TRBV12-4	TRBJ2-2
CASSGDRSYGYTF	TGTGCCAGCAGTGGGGACCGCTCGTATGGCTACACCTTC	-	13	-	TRBV5-6	TRBJ1-2
CASSPLTGPKNIQYF	TGTGCCAGCAGCCCACTGACAGGGCCTAAAAACATTCAGTACTTC	many	15	TRBD1	TRBV7-9	TRBJ2-4
CSAIGQGRETQYF	TGCAGTGCGATCGGACAAGGTAGAGAGACCCAGTACTTC	few	13	-	TRBV20-1	TRBJ2-5
CATSTSSTQETQYF	TGTGCCACCAGCACCTCGAGTACCCAAGAGACCCAGTACTTC	many	14	-	TRBV15	TRBJ2-5
CSAREVAGGVHEQYF	TGCAGTGCTAGAGAGGTGGCAGGGGGTGTCCACGAGCAGTACTTC	-	15	TRBD1	TRBV20-1	TRBJ2-7
CASSIVPGSYGYTF	TGTGCCAGTAGTATCGTGCCCGGATCTTATGGCTACACCTTC	-	14	-	TRBV19	TRBJ1-2
CASSWAIEGDYEQYF	TGCGCCAGCAGCTGGGCCATTGAAGGGGACTACGAGCAGTACTTC	-	15	-	TRBV5-1	TRBJ2-7
CASGLAQETQYF	TGTGCCAGCGGTCTAGCTCAAGAGACCCAGTACTTC	-	12	-	TRBV2	TRBJ2-5
CASIPDRAGNTIYF	TGTGCCAGCATTCCGGACAGGGCTGGAAACACCATATATTTT	many	14	TRBD1	TRBV6-1	TRBJ1-3
CASTQSPAGELFF	TGTGCCAGCACCCAATCTCCGGCCGGGGAGCTGTTTTTT	-	13	-	TRBV6-4	TRBJ2-2
CASSGTGGAETQYF	TGTGCCAGCAGTGGGACAGGGGGCGCCGAGACCCAGTACTTC	many	14	TRBD1	TRBV2	TRBJ2-5
CASCWNTEAFF	TGTGCCAGCTGTTGGAACACTGAAGCTTTCTTT	many	11	-	TRBV12-3/TRBV12-4	TRBJ1-1
CASSLGSGIPNTDAFF	TGCGCCAGCAGCTTAGGTTCCGGGATACCGAACACTGATGCTTTCTTT	once	16	-	TRBV5-1	TRBJ1-1
CASSYPRQGRGLHF	TGTGCCAGCAGTTACCCAAGGCAGGGCCGGGGCCTCCACTTT	many	14	-	TRBV6-5	TRBJ1-6
CASSQSGDSGNTIYF	TGTGCCAGCAGTCAATCAGGGGACTCTGGAAACACCATATATTTT	many	15	-	TRBV12-3/TRBV12-4	TRBJ1-3
CASSEGGRGTGELFF	TGCGCCAGCAGTGAGGGGGGGAGGGGTACCGGGGAGCTGTTTTTT	-	15	TRBD2	TRBV10-2	TRBJ2-2
CAIMLLREGQLEQYF	TGTGCCATCATGCTGCTGCGGGAGGGCCAACTCGAGCAGTACTTC	-	15	TRBD2	TRBV10-3	TRBJ2-7
CAIGRQGATEAFF	TGTGCCATCGGCAGACAGGGAGCAACTGAAGCTTTCTTT	many	13	TRBD1	TRBV10-3	TRBJ1-1
CASNAGGQPQHF	TGTGCCAGCAACGCTGGGGGTCAGCCCCAGCATTTT	many	12	-	TRBV2	TRBJ1-5
CASSLAMGTNEQFF	TGCGCCAGCAGCTTGGCCATGGGTACCAATGAGCAGTTCTTC	-	14	-	TRBV5-1	TRBJ2-1
CASSKGASSQPQHF	TGTGCCAGCAGTAAGGGGGCTAGTAGTCAGCCCCAGCATTTT	many	14	TRBD1	TRBV6-1	TRBJ1-5
CSVWTAYGYTF	TGCAGTGTTTGGACAGCTTATGGCTACACCTTC	-	11	-	TRBV20-1	TRBJ1-2
CSAKDWRDQETQYF	TGCAGTGCCAAAGATTGGCGGGATCAAGAGACCCAGTACTTC	many	14	-	TRBV20-1	TRBJ2-5
CASSMWTGATEAFF	TGTGCCAGCAGCATGTGGACAGGGGCCACTGAAGCTTTCTTT	many	14	TRBD1	TRBV7-2	TRBJ1-1
CASSQGATNYGYTF	TGTGCCAGCAGCCAGGGGGCTACTAACTATGGCTACACCTTC	few	14	TRBD1	TRBV28	TRBJ1-2
CASSFAGGRTGELFF	TGCGCCAGCAGCTTCGCGGGAGGAAGGACCGGGGAGCTGTTTTTT	-	15	TRBD2	TRBV5-1	TRBJ2-2
CASSPTGRKTQYF	TGTGCCAGCAGCCCGACAGGGCGGAAGACCCAGTACTTC	-	13	TRBD1	TRBV2	TRBJ2-5
CASSGLVRETQYF	TGTGCCAGCAGTGGACTAGTCCGAGAGACCCAGTACTTC	-	13	-	TRBV6-1	TRBJ2-5
CSARRLSGSSEQYF	TGCAGTGCTAGAAGGCTCTCCGGGTCTAGCGAGCAGTACTTC	many	14	-	TRBV20-1	TRBJ2-7
CASSARTGVLNTEAFF	TGTGCCAGCAGTGCCCGGACAGGGGTGTTGAACACTGAAGCTTTCTTT	many	16	TRBD1	TRBV27	TRBJ1-1
CSAPSARPWGGGMNTEAFF	TGCAGTGCCCCCTCCGCCCGGCCGTGGGGAGGGGGCATGAACACTGAAGCTTTCTTT	-	19	TRBD1	TRBV20-1	TRBJ1-1
CATLDTGELFF	TGTGCCACTCTAGACACCGGGGAGCTGTTTTTT	once	11	-	TRBV6-1	TRBJ2-2
CASSYPTRDMTGKTQYF	TGTGCCAGCAGTTACCCGACTCGGGACATGACTGGAAAGACCCAGTACTTC	-	17	-	TRBV6-5	TRBJ2-5
CASSYLRTSGGARETQYF	TGTGCCAGCAGTTACCTCCGGACTAGCGGGGGGGCGCGAGAGACCCAGTACTTC	many	18	TRBD2	TRBV6-2/TRBV6-3	TRBJ2-5
CASSLVSLNSPLHF	TGTGCCAGCAGTTTAGTCAGCCTCAATTCACCCCTCCACTTT	many	14	-	TRBV28	TRBJ1-6
CASSFQPFQETQYF	TGTGCCAGCAGCTTTCAGCCTTTCCAAGAGACCCAGTACTTC	many	14	-	TRBV6-2/TRBV6-3	TRBJ2-5
CATSDAIGTDEETQYF	TGTGCCACCAGTGATGCCATCGGGACAGACGAAGAGACCCAGTACTTC	many	16	TRBD1	TRBV24-1	TRBJ2-5